A single sample gave rise to the 4 T cell receptor beta chains below, sequenced in a study of cytomegalovirus exposure and HLA in healthy donors (dated by TCRdb to 2015 to 2018). The library was built by means of the immunoSEQ multiplex PCR assay. The multiplex PCR relied on a mix of 60 forward primers for TCR Vbeta segments and 13 reverse primers for TCR Jbeta segments. What TCRdb holds here is the immuneACCESS table cut down to in-frame rearrangements. Part of the clones is not present; checked against another copy, under half of the missing clones reflect an unresolved V gene, and the others are unexplained. The sample data list some 150,000 clones, and about 80% of these were observed just once. The top ten clones comprise approximately 2% of the sample. Material for sequencing was PBMCs. The receptors derive from a woman in her forties in good health and CMV-seronegative.

The chain joins TRBV5-1 to TRBJ2-2, with TRBD2 matching 8 bases. V trimming: 4 bases; J trimming: 6 bases; junction bases outside the gene matches: 14. The CDR3 totals 17 residues. In germline, CDR1 is SGHRS, CDR2 YFSETQ. This chain's CDR3 is CASSVNRVREGPGELFF. DNA for the CDR3: TGCGCCAGCAGCGTAAACAGGGTCCGGGAGGGCCCCGGGGAGCTGTTTTTT.

This chain uses TRBV7-3 with TRBJ2-1; D possibly corresponds to TRBD2 (5 bases). V shed 5 bases and J shed 9 bases, with 17 bases lying between them. The CDR3 length is 14 residues. CDR1 and CDR2 from the germline V gene are SGHTA and FQGTGA. The DNA of the CDR3 is TGTGCCAGCAGCCCGAGTGCGGGTTCTAGTGAGCAGTTCTTC. It is translated as CASSPSAGSSEQFF. Based on the CDR3 plus reference TRBV7-3 and TRBJ2-1, the full variable domain is GAGVSQTPSNKVTEKGKYVELRCDPISGHTALYWYRQSLGQGPEFLIYFQGTGAADDSGLPNDRFFAVRPEGSVSTLKIQRTERGDSAVYLCASSPSAGSSEQFFGPGTRLTVL.

This chain joins TRBV18 and TRBJ1-2, with no clear D. Germline V gene sequence: CDR1 KGHSH, CDR2 LQKENI. The CDR3 is 13 amino acids. The V end was cut by 3 bases, the J end by 8 bases, with 13 bases between. The CDR3 loop reads CASSPRSDLGYTF. CDR3 coding DNA: TGTGCCAGCTCACCCAGGTCGGACTTGGGCTACACCTTC. Full variable domain (rest looked up from reference TRBV18 and TRBJ1-2): NAGVMQNPRHLVRRRGQEARLRCSPMKGHSHVYWYRQLPEEGLKFMVYLQKENIIDESGMPKERFSAEFPKEGPSILRIQQVVRGDSAAYFCASSPRSDLGYTFGSGTRLTVV.

The chain links TRBV5-6 to TRBJ1-1; no clear D gene. Per the germline V gene, CDR1 is SGHDT and CDR2 is YYEEEE. Between the trimmed V and J ends, which lost 2 bases and 8 bases, there was a span of 7 bases. This CDR3 comprises 11 residues. This CDR3 reads CASSLVGEAFF. In nucleotides, the CDR3 is TGTGCCAGCAGCTTAGTCGGGGAAGCTTTCTTT.